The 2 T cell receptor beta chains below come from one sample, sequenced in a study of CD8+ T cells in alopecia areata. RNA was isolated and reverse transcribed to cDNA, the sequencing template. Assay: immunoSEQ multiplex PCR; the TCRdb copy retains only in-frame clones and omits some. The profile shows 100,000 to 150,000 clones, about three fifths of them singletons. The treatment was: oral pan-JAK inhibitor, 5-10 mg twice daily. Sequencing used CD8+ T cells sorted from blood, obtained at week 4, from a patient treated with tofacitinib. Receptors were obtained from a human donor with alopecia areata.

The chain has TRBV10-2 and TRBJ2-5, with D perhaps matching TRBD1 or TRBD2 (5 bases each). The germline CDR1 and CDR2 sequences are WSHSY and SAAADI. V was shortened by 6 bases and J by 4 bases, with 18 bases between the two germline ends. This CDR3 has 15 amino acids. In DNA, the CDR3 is TGCGCCAGCAGACCGGGACCCAACCCGGGAGAGACCCAGTACTTC. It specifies CASRPGPNPGETQYF.

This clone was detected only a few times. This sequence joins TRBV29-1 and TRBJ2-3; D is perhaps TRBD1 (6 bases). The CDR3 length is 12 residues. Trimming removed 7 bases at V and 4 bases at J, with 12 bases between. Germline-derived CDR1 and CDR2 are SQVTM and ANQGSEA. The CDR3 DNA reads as TGCAGCGGGAAACAGGGTGCAGATACGCAGTATTTT. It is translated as CSGKQGADTQYF.